The rows below give T cell receptor beta chains drawn from one sample of a study of T cell responses to AZD1222 COVID-19 vaccine. Some clones are missing from TCRdb's copy, which holds only in-frame ones; the method was immunoSEQ multiplex PCR. The table lists roughly 120,000 clones, more than 85% of them singletons. The sample consisted of peripheral blood, taken on day 0 of AZD1222 vaccination. Source of these receptors: an adult in good health. CDR3s include the opening cysteine and the closing phenylalanine or tryptophan. The D gene is left open where the match is weak. Expanded clones are given a class, and other clones once, few, many or no size at all.

d_call	v_call	j_call	clone_size	cdr3_nt	cdr3_aa
TRBD1	TRBV5-1	TRBJ2-7	few	TGCGCCAGCAGCACCGGGCGGACAGGGGGCGACGAGCAGTACTTC	CASSTGRTGGDEQYF
NA	TRBV4-1	TRBJ2-7	NA	TGCGCCAGCAGCCAAGAAGTCACCACCTTCTACGAGCAGTACTTC	CASSQEVTTFYEQYF
NA	TRBV27	TRBJ2-7	few	TGTGCCAGCAGTTTAGGGGCGGAGACAGGTTTACGCGAGCAGTACTTC	CASSLGAETGLREQYF
NA	TRBV7-2	TRBJ1-1	NA	TGTGCCAGCAGCATAGGGGGGACGGTGAACACTGAAGCTTTCTTT	CASSIGGTVNTEAFF
TRBD1	TRBV27	TRBJ1-6	NA	TGTGCCAGTTCTATCGGGACAGTGTATAATTCACCCCTCCACTTT	CASSIGTVYNSPLHF
NA	TRBV19	TRBJ1-6	NA	TGTGCCAGTAGTATGGTCCAGGGGAGGACACCCCTCCACTTT	CASSMVQGRTPLHF
TRBD2	TRBV6-4	TRBJ2-7	NA	TGTGCCAGCAGTGACTCTGGGCTAGCGGGGGGGTCCCCCTACGAGCAGTACTTC	CASSDSGLAGGSPYEQYF
TRBD1	TRBV28	TRBJ1-5	NA	TGTGCCAGCACCCCTACCCCATCCGGGACAGGGGGCCCCTATAGCAATCAGCCCCAGCATTTT	CASTPTPSGTGGPYSNQPQHF
NA	TRBV3-1/TRBV3-2	TRBJ2-5	NA	TGTGCCAGCAGCCAAGATCATGGGAGGCGGCAAGAGACCCAGTACTTC	CASSQDHGRRQETQYF
TRBD1	TRBV11-2	TRBJ2-2	NA	TGTGCCAGCAGTCAGGACAGGGTGGGCACCGGGGAGCTGTTTTTT	CASSQDRVGTGELFF
NA	TRBV3-1/TRBV3-2	TRBJ1-1	NA	TGTGCCAGCAGCCCGCGGGACGGCGCCAAGGAAGCTTTCTTT	CASSPRDGAKEAFF
NA	TRBV9	TRBJ1-1	NA	TGTGCCAGCAGCGTAGCTCAGGAGGGAAACACTGAAGCTTTCTTT	CASSVAQEGNTEAFF
TRBD1	TRBV13	TRBJ1-2	NA	TGTGCCAGCAGCCTCGTCGACAGGGGCCTAGGGGGCTACACCTTC	CASSLVDRGLGGYTF
NA	TRBV12-3/TRBV12-4	TRBJ1-2	once	TGTGCCAGCAGTTTATTCAGCTATGGCTACACCTTC	CASSLFSYGYTF
NA	TRBV21-1	TRBJ2-7	NA	TGTGCCAGCAGCAGATCCGGGACAGGTTCTTGGGAGCAGTACTTC	CASSRSGTGSWEQYF